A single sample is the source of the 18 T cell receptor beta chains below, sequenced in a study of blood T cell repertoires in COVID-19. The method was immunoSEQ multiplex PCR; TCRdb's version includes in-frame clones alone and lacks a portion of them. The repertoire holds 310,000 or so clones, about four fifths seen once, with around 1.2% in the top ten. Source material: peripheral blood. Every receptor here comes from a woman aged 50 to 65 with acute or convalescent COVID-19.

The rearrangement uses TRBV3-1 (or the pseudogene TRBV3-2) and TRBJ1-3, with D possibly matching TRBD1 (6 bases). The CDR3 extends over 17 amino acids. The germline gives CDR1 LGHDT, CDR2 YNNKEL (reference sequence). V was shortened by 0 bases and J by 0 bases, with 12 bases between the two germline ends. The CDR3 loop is CASSQDLWTDSGNTIYF. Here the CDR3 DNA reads TGTGCCAGCAGCCAAGATCTGTGGACAGACTCTGGAAACACCATATATTTT.

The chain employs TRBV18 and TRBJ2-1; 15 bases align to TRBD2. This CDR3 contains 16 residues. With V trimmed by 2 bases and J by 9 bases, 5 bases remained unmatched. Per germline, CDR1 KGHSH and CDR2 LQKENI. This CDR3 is CASSPTGTSGGTEQFF. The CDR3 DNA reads TGTGCCAGCTCACCAACCGGGACTAGCGGGGGGACTGAGCAGTTCTTC.

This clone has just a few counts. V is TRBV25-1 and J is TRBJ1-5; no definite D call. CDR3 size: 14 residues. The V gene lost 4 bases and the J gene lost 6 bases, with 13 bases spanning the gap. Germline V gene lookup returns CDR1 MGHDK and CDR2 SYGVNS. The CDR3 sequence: CASSVAGMGQPQHF. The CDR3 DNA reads TGTGCCAGCAGTGTCGCGGGGATGGGTCAGCCCCAGCATTTT.

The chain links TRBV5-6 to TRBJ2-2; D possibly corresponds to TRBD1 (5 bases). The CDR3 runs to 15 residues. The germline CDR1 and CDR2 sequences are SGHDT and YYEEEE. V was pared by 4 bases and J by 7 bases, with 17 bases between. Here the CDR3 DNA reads TGTGCCAGCAGCCCCCCCGAGACAGATCTCGGGGAGCTGTTTTTT. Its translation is CASSPPETDLGELFF.

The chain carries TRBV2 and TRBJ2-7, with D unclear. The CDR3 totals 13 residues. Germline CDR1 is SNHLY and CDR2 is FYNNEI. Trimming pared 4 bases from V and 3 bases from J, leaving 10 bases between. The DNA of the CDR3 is TGTGCCAGCAGTGCGAGAACAGACTACGAGCAGTACTTC. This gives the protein CASSARTDYEQYF. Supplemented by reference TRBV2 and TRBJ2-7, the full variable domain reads EPEVTQTPSHQVTQMGQEVILRCVPISNHLYFYWYRQILGQKVEFLVSFYNNEISEKSEIFDDQFSVERPDGSNFTLKIRSTKLEDSAMYFCASSARTDYEQYFGPGTRLTVT.

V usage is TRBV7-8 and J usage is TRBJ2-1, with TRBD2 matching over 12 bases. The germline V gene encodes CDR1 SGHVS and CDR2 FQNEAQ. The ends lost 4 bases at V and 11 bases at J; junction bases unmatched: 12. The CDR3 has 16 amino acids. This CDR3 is CASSSGGWTSGTQQFF. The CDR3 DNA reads TGTGCCAGCAGCTCGGGGGGTTGGACTAGCGGGACCCAGCAGTTCTTC.

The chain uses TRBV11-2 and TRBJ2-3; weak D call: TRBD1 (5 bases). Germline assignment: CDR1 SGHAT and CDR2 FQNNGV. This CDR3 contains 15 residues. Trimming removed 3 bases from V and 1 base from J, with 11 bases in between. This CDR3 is CASSFVTGRTDTQYF. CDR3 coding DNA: TGTGCCAGCAGCTTTGTCACAGGCCGCACAGATACGCAGTATTTT. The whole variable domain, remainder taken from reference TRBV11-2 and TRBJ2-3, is EAGVAQSPRYKIIEKRQSVAFWCNPISGHATLYWYQQILGQGPKLLIQFQNNGVVDDSQLPKDRFSAERLKGVDSTLKIQPAKLEDSAVYLCASSFVTGRTDTQYFGPGTRLTVL.

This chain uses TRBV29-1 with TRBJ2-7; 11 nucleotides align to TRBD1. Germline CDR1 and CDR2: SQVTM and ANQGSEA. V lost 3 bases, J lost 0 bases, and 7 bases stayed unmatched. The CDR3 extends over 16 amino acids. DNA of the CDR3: TGCAGCGTTGAGGGACAGGGGGTTCTGAGCTCCTACGAGCAGTACTTC. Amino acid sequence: CSVEGQGVLSSYEQYF.

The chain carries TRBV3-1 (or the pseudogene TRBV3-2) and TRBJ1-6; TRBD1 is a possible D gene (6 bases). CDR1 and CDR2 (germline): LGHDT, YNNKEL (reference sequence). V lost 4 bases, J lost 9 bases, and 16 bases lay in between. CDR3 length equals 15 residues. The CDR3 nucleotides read TGTGCCAGCAGCCGCGCCGGCCAGGGGCGTTCACCCCTCCACTTT. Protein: CASSRAGQGRSPLHF.

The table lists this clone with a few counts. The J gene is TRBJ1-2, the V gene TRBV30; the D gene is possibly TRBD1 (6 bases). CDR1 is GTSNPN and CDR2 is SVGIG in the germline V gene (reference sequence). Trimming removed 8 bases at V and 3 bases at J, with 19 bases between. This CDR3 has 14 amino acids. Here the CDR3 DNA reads TGTGCCCAGGGTCGGCAGGGGTTTGACTATGGCTACACCTTC. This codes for CAQGRQGFDYGYTF.

The CDR3 spells CASSQSPQGHNSPLHF. The CDR3 DNA reads as TGCGCCAGCAGCCAATCACCCCAGGGTCATAATTCACCCCTCCACTTT. The gene calls are TRBV4-1 and TRBJ1-6, with a tentative D call TRBD1 (5 bases). V shed 2 bases and J shed 5 bases, with 13 bases lying between them. CDR1 MGHRA and CDR2 YSYEKL come from the germline V gene. The CDR3 is 16 amino acids.

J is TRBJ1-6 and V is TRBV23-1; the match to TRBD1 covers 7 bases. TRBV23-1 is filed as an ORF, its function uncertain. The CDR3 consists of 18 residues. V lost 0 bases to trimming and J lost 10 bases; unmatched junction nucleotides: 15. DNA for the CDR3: TGCGCCAGCAGTCAATCGAGGGGGCGCACGGGGCAGCAATCACCCCTCCACTTT. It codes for CASSQSRGRTGQQSPLHF.

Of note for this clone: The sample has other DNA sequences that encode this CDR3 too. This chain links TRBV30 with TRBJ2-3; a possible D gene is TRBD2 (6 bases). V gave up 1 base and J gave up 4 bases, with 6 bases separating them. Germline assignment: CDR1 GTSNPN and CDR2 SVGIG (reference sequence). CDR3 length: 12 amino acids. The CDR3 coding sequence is TGTGCCTGGAGTGGGGGGGCAGATACGCAGTATTTT. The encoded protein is CAWSGGADTQYF.

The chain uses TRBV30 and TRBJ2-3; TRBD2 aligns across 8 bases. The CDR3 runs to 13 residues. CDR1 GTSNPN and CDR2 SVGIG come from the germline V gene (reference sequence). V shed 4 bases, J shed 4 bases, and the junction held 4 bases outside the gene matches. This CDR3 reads CAWIGAGADTQYF. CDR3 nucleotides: TGTGCCTGGATTGGAGCGGGGGCAGATACGCAGTATTTT. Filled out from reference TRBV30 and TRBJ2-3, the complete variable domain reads SQTIHQWPATLVQPVGSPLSLECTVEGTSNPNLYWYRQAAGRGLQLLFYSVGIGQISSEVPQNLSASRPQDRQFILSSKKLLLSDSGFYLCAWIGAGADTQYFGPGTRLTVL.

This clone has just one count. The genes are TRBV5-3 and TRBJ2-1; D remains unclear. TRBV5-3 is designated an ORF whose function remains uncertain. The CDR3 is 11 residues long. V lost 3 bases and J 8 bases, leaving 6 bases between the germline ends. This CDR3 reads CARSSRDEQFF. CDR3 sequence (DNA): TGTGCCAGAAGCTCCCGGGATGAGCAGTTCTTC.

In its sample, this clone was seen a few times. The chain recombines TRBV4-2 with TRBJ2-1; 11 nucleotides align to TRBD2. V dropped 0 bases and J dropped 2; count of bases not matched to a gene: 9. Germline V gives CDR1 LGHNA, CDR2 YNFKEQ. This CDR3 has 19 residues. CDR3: CASSQDSAGSGGAYNEQFF. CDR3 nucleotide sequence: TGTGCCAGCAGCCAAGATTCGGCGGGTAGCGGGGGGGCCTACAATGAGCAGTTCTTC.

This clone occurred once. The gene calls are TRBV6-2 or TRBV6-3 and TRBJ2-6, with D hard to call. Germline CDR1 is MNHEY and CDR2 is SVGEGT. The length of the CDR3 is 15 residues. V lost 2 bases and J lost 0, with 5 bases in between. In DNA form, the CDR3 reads TGTGCCAGCAGTTACACGAGCTCTGGGGCCAACGTCCTGACTTTC. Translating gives CASSYTSSGANVLTF.

CDR3 sequence: CAIRASRDSSYNEQFF. DNA for the CDR3: TGTGCCATCAGAGCTTCCCGGGACAGCTCCTACAATGAGCAGTTCTTC. This chain links TRBV10-3 with TRBJ2-1; 7 nucleotides line up with TRBD1. The germline gives CDR1 ENHRY, CDR2 SYGVKD. The CDR3 is 16 amino acids. The V segment lost 6 bases and the J segment 0 bases; nucleotides outside the gene matches: 8.